This TCR beta chain was recovered during a study of Graves' ophthalmopathy and Graves' hyperthyroidism. Trimming removed 9 bases at V and 0 bases at J, with 18 bases between. CDR3 length: 15 residues. CDR1 is MNHNS, CDR2 SASEGT, per germline. Using RNA transcripts, the TCR beta CDR3 regions were amplified. First-round RT-PCR used HTBI primers; second-round multiplex PCR followed. TCRdb fed the multiplex PCR reads into MiXCR, producing one record per CDR3 protein. The table records about 370,000 distinct CDR3 sequences, about 18% of them present only once. The sequence came from an adult woman with stable Graves' hyperthyroidism. What was sequenced was peripheral blood. This rearrangement joins TRBV6-1 to TRBJ2-7; D perhaps matches TRBD2 (5 bases). The CDR3 DNA reads TGTGCCAGTGCCAAGGGAGATTTAGGCTCCTACGAGCAGTACTTC. It specifies CASAKGDLGSYEQYF.